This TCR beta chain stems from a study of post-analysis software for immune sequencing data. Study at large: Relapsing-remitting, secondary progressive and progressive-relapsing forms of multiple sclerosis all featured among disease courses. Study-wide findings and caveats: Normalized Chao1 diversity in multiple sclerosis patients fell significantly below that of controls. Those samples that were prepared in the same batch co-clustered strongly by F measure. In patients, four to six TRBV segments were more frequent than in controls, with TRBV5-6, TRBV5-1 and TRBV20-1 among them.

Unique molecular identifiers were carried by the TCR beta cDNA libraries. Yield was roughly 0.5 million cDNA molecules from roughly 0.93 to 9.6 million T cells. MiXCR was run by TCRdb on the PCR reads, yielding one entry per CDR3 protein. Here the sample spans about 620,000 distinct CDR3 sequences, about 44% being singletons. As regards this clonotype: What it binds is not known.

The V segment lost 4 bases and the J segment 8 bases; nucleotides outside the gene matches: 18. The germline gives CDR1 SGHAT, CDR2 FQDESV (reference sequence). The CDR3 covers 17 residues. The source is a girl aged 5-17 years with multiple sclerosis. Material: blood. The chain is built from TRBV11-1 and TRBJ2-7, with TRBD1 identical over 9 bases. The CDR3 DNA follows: TGTGCCAGCAGCTCAAGCTGGTCGGTACAGGGGGCGTGGCAGCAGTACTTC. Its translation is CASSSSWSVQGAWQQYF. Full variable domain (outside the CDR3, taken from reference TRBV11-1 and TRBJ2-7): EAEVAQSPRYKITEKSQAVAFWCDPISGHATLYWYRQILGQGPELLVQFQDESVVDDSQLPKDRFSAERLKGVDSTLKIQPAELGDSAMYLCASSSSWSVQGAWQQYFGPGTRLTVT.